This is a list of T cell receptor beta chains from one sample in a study of human T cells and chemical hapten exposure. One entry per CDR3 protein, called by TCRdb with MiXCR from the RACE reads. The data contain 75,000 to 80,000 distinct CDR3 sequences, approximately 8.1% of them seen just once; the ten biggest clones take up about 1.7%. Sequencing was done on a sample of whole blood. These receptors were obtained from a female donor in good health. Some clones in this sample may be carry-over from other donors' samples. The CDR3 runs from the conserved cysteine through the conserved F or W. Fields, in order: J gene, V gene, clone size, D gene, CDR3 protein, CDR3 DNA. A D gene is named only where the DNA matches it firmly. Some rows mark clone size as missing; the rest say once, few, many or name a class of expanded clone.

J: TRBJ1-1; V: TRBV3-1; size: many; D: NA; CDR3: CASSHGEMYTEAFF; DNA: TGTGCCAGCAGCCACGGGGAGATGTACACTGAAGCTTTCTTT
J: TRBJ2-3; V: TRBV4-1; size: few; D: NA; CDR3: CASSLLGAYTDTQYF; DNA: TGCGCCAGCAGCCTCCTCGGGGCGTACACAGATACGCAGTATTTT
J: TRBJ2-3; V: TRBV7-2; size: many; D: NA; CDR3: CASSWTDRADTQYF; DNA: TGTGCCAGCAGCTGGACGGACCGTGCAGATACGCAGTATTTT
J: TRBJ1-5; V: TRBV4-1; size: many; D: NA; CDR3: CASSQVFGQPQHF; DNA: TGCGCCAGCAGCCAAGTGTTTGGGCAGCCCCAGCATTTT
J: TRBJ1-1; V: TRBV5-6; size: few; D: NA; CDR3: CASSTAPPHRGNTEAFF; DNA: TGTGCCAGCAGCACCGCTCCCCCACACAGAGGGAACACTGAAGCTTTCTTT
J: TRBJ2-2; V: TRBV19; size: few; D: NA; CDR3: CASSTSWTGELFF; DNA: TGTGCCAGTAGTACCAGTTGGACCGGGGAGCTGTTTTTT
J: TRBJ2-5; V: TRBV11-2; size: NA; D: NA; CDR3: CASSPTQETQYF; DNA: TGTGCCAGCAGCCCCACCCAAGAGACCCAGTACTTC
J: TRBJ1-3; V: TRBV12-3/TRBV12-4; size: NA; D: NA; CDR3: CASTPPGWGNTIYF; DNA: TGTGCCAGCACCCCCCCGGGGTGGGGAAACACCATATATTTT
J: TRBJ1-1; V: TRBV29-1; size: many; D: TRBD1; CDR3: CSVEAGGTEAFF; DNA: TGCAGCGTTGAGGCAGGGGGCACTGAAGCTTTCTTT
J: TRBJ2-7; V: TRBV4-3; size: NA; D: NA; CDR3: CASSQVHSLDYEQYF; DNA: TGCGCCAGCAGCCAAGTGCACTCATTGGACTACGAGCAGTACTTC
J: TRBJ2-7; V: TRBV12-3/TRBV12-4; size: few; D: TRBD1; CDR3: CASSQTGQGSYEQYF; DNA: TGTGCCAGCAGTCAAACGGGACAGGGCTCCTACGAGCAGTACTTC
J: TRBJ1-1; V: TRBV6-2/TRBV6-3; size: many; D: NA; CDR3: CASSYGQLNTEAFF; DNA: TGTGCCAGCAGTTACGGCCAATTGAACACTGAAGCTTTCTTT
J: TRBJ2-6; V: TRBV20-1; size: many; D: NA; CDR3: CSARIGSGANVLTF; DNA: TGCAGTGCTAGAATCGGCTCTGGGGCCAACGTCCTGACTTTC
J: TRBJ1-5; V: TRBV2; size: many; D: TRBD1; CDR3: CASSQKDRGLGQPQHF; DNA: TGTGCCAGCAGTCAAAAGGACAGGGGGCTTGGTCAGCCCCAGCATTTT
J: TRBJ2-3; V: TRBV6-5; size: many; D: TRBD1; CDR3: CASSYGAGDSDSDTQYF; DNA: TGTGCCAGCAGTTATGGTGCCGGGGACAGCGACTCAGATACGCAGTATTTT
J: TRBJ2-3; V: TRBV9; size: few; D: NA; CDR3: CASSVDQILADTQYF; DNA: TGTGCCAGCAGCGTAGACCAAATCCTGGCAGATACGCAGTATTTT
J: TRBJ1-6; V: TRBV15; size: NA; D: NA; CDR3: CATTARGNSPLHF; DNA: TGTGCCACCACGGCGCGAGGTAATTCACCCCTCCACTTT
J: TRBJ2-3; V: TRBV12-3/TRBV12-4; size: NA; D: NA; CDR3: CASSLCADTQYF; DNA: TGTGCCAGCAGTTTGTGTGCAGATACGCAGTATTTT
J: TRBJ1-4; V: TRBV30; size: few; D: NA; CDR3: CAWSALAGAAPTNEKLFF; DNA: TGTGCCTGGAGTGCCCTGGCAGGGGCCGCTCCAACTAATGAAAAACTGTTTTTT
J: TRBJ1-1; V: TRBV6-5; size: many; D: NA; CDR3: CASSYRVNTEAFF; DNA: TGTGCCAGCAGTTACAGGGTGAACACTGAAGCTTTCTTT
J: TRBJ1-4; V: TRBV18; size: few; D: NA; CDR3: CASSRDRHEKLFF; DNA: TGTGCCAGCTCGCGGGATAGGCATGAAAAACTGTTTTTT
J: TRBJ1-2; V: TRBV29-1; size: many; D: TRBD1; CDR3: CSAYGTGYGYTF; DNA: TGCAGCGCATACGGGACAGGGTATGGCTACACCTTC
J: TRBJ2-7; V: TRBV7-2; size: NA; D: NA; CDR3: CASSLRQGASYEQYF; DNA: TGTGCCAGCAGCTTAAGGCAGGGCGCCTCCTACGAGCAGTACTTC
J: TRBJ2-4; V: TRBV5-6; size: many; D: NA; CDR3: CASSPGPAAKNIQYF; DNA: TGTGCCAGCAGCCCGGGCCCCGCAGCCAAAAACATTCAGTACTTC
J: TRBJ2-1; V: TRBV20-1; size: many; D: TRBD2; CDR3: CSARVETGLGEQFF; DNA: TGCAGTGCTAGAGTGGAGACTGGACTAGGTGAGCAGTTCTTC
J: TRBJ1-3; V: TRBV20-1; size: few; D: NA; CDR3: CSARGGADRGNTIYF; DNA: TGCAGTGCTAGAGGGGGGGCGGATCGTGGAAACACCATATATTTT
J: TRBJ2-2; V: TRBV2; size: NA; D: TRBD1; CDR3: CASRSPDRRNTGELFF; DNA: TGTGCCAGCAGGAGTCCGGACAGGCGGAACACCGGGGAGCTGTTTTTT
J: TRBJ1-4; V: TRBV20-1; size: many; D: TRBD1; CDR3: CSASSGTGWEKLFF; DNA: TGCAGTGCTAGCTCCGGGACAGGGTGGGAAAAACTGTTTTTT
J: TRBJ1-2; V: TRBV7-9; size: many; D: TRBD1; CDR3: CASSLGVRTGDGYTF; DNA: TGTGCCAGCAGCTTAGGAGTTAGAACAGGGGATGGCTACACCTTC
J: TRBJ1-2; V: TRBV28; size: NA; D: NA; CDR3: CASSSLQGISLYGYTF; DNA: TGTGCCAGCAGTTCTTTACAGGGTATAAGTTTGTATGGCTACACCTTC
J: TRBJ1-1; V: TRBV14; size: few; D: NA; CDR3: CASSQVDSEAFF; DNA: TGTGCCAGCAGCCAAGTCGACAGTGAAGCTTTCTTT
J: TRBJ2-1; V: TRBV5-4; size: NA; D: NA; CDR3: CASSSWRDDEQFF; DNA: TGTGCCAGCAGCTCGTGGAGGGACGATGAGCAGTTCTTC
J: TRBJ1-3; V: TRBV10-3; size: many; D: TRBD1; CDR3: CAIKGATGNTIYF; DNA: TGTGCCATTAAGGGGGCCACTGGAAACACCATATATTTT
J: TRBJ2-2; V: TRBV29-1; size: few; D: NA; CDR3: CSVEWGRGPGELFF; DNA: TGCAGCGTTGAATGGGGGCGCGGTCCCGGGGAGCTGTTTTTT
J: TRBJ2-1; V: TRBV20-1; size: NA; D: NA; CDR3: CSARGTLGGVVYEQFF; DNA: TGCAGTGCTAGAGGGACCCTTGGCGGGGTGGTCTATGAGCAGTTCTTC
J: TRBJ1-2; V: TRBV2; size: NA; D: TRBD1; CDR3: CASSGQGGYGYTF; DNA: TGTGCCAGCAGTGGACAGGGGGGTTATGGCTACACCTTC
J: TRBJ2-3; V: TRBV6-2/TRBV6-3; size: few; D: TRBD1; CDR3: CASSPFTGEDTQYF; DNA: TGTGCCAGCAGTCCCTTTACAGGGGAAGATACGCAGTATTTT
J: TRBJ2-2; V: TRBV6-4; size: many; D: TRBD1; CDR3: CASSKGQGSGTGELFF; DNA: TGTGCCAGCAGCAAGGGACAGGGGTCGGGCACCGGGGAGCTGTTTTTT
J: TRBJ2-7; V: TRBV6-1; size: few; D: TRBD1; CDR3: CASSRPGQGVYEQYF; DNA: TGTGCCAGCAGTCGTCCGGGACAGGGAGTATACGAGCAGTACTTC
J: TRBJ2-3; V: TRBV2; size: many; D: NA; CDR3: CASSDTGGTDTQYF; DNA: TGTGCCAGCAGTGATACGGGGGGCACAGATACGCAGTATTTT
J: TRBJ2-1; V: TRBV6-1; size: many; D: TRBD1; CDR3: CASSGARDSSYNEQFF; DNA: TGTGCCAGCAGCGGGGCTCGGGACAGCTCCTACAATGAGCAGTTCTTC
J: TRBJ2-7; V: TRBV6-5; size: few; D: NA; CDR3: CASSYGRGPSYEQYF; DNA: TGTGCCAGCAGTTACGGGCGGGGGCCGTCCTACGAGCAGTACTTC
J: TRBJ1-3; V: TRBV6-6; size: NA; D: NA; CDR3: CASSYWGVADSGNTIYF; DNA: TGTGCCAGCAGTTACTGGGGGGTCGCCGACTCTGGAAACACCATATATTTT
J: TRBJ2-7; V: TRBV7-2; size: few; D: TRBD2; CDR3: CASSLGGLAIYEQYF; DNA: TGTGCCAGCAGCTTAGGGGGACTAGCCATCTACGAGCAGTACTTC
J: TRBJ2-7; V: TRBV28; size: once; D: NA; CDR3: CASSLAQGCSYEQYF; DNA: TGTGCCAGCAGTTTAGCCCAGGGCTGCTCCTACGAGCAGTACTTC
J: TRBJ2-2; V: TRBV12-3/TRBV12-4; size: NA; D: NA; CDR3: CASSLPGQNTGELFF; DNA: TGTGCCAGCAGTCTCCCGGGACAGAACACCGGGGAGCTGTTTTTT
J: TRBJ1-6; V: TRBV20-1; size: few; D: NA; CDR3: CSARQPGSPLHF; DNA: TGCAGTGCTAGACAGCCGGGTTCACCCCTCCACTTT
J: TRBJ2-2; V: TRBV2; size: NA; D: NA; CDR3: CASSVNSAATGELFF; DNA: TGTGCCAGCAGTGTGAACAGTGCAGCGACCGGGGAGCTGTTTTTT
J: TRBJ2-6; V: TRBV12-3/TRBV12-4; size: NA; D: NA; CDR3: CASSLWGGGSGANVLTF; DNA: TGTGCCAGCAGTTTGTGGGGGGGCGGTTCTGGGGCCAACGTCCTGACTTTC